This T cell receptor (beta chain) was sequenced during a study of T cell responses to AZD1222 COVID-19 vaccine. Study summary: Pooled samples include second doses given at about 4 or 12 weeks.

This table comes from immunoSEQ multiplex PCR, and its TCRdb copy is limited to in-frame clones, with some not included. The table shows 150,000 to 200,000 clones, with approximately 93% occurring only once. This CDR3 is built from 14 residues. Trimming cost V 3 bases and J 8 bases; bases outside gene matches: 3. The germline V gene has CDR1 LGHNA and CDR2 YNFKEQ. This receptor was identified in an adult in good health. Sequenced material: peripheral blood, taken on day 0 of AZD1222 vaccination. The chain recombines TRBV4-2 with TRBJ1-4, with 10 bases matching TRBD1. The CDR3 DNA reads as TGTGCCAGCAGCCAGGGACAGGGGCTGGAAAAACTGTTTTTT. This codes for CASSQGQGLEKLFF.